The 32 T cell receptor beta chains reported below all come from one sample, sequenced in a study of blood T cells in healthy people across ages. Using a J-beta primer mix together with a sample-barcoded 5' primer, a second PCR was run for about 6 to 11 cycles. One entry per CDR3 protein, called by TCRdb with MiXCR from the 5' RACE reads. Found here are about 780,000 distinct CDR3 sequences, 35% to 60% of them singletons; the top ten hold 15% to 20%. Sequenced input: blood. The source is a man older than 75 in good health.

This clonotype was recorded only once. CDR3 coding DNA: TGTGCCAGAATCCTGGGACAGTTCAACACTGAAGCTTTCTTT. Encoded protein: CARILGQFNTEAFF. The chain carries TRBV12-3 or TRBV12-4 and TRBJ1-1; 7 bases are a match to TRBD1. This CDR3 spans 14 amino acids. V gave up 9 bases and J gave up 2 bases; unmatched junction bases: 9.

This clonotype came up many times. The chain is built from TRBV20-1 and TRBJ1-6; 7 positions match TRBD1. The ends lost 4 bases at V and 9 bases at J; junction bases unmatched: 9. Germline V gene data show CDR1 as DFQATT and CDR2 as SNEGSKA (reference sequence). The CDR3 is 14 amino acids. Here the CDR3 DNA reads TGCAGTGCTACTCGACAGGGTATGGGTTCACCCCTCCACTTT. This sequence encodes CSATRQGMGSPLHF.

This clonotype was observed a few times. V usage is TRBV12-3 or TRBV12-4 and J usage is TRBJ2-2; TRBD2 aligns across 14 bases. Trimming removed 6 bases from V and 5 bases from J; junction bases left unmatched: 20. This CDR3 comprises 21 residues. The CDR3, as DNA: TGTGCCAGCAGCCAGGGGAGGCCTTTAGGTGGACTAGCGGGAGGAACCGGGGAGCTGTTTTTT. Translating gives CASSQGRPLGGLAGGTGELFF.

This clonotype appeared a few times. CDR3 sequence: CALLGQGISGANVLTF. The CDR3 DNA reads as TGTGCCCTACTGGGACAGGGAATCTCTGGGGCCAACGTCCTGACTTTC. The chain recombines TRBV30 with TRBJ2-6; the match to TRBD1 covers 9 bases. With V trimmed by 8 bases and J by 0 bases, 8 bases remained unmatched. Germline CDR1 GTSNPN, CDR2 SVGIG (reference sequence). The length of the CDR3 is 16 residues.

The V gene is TRBV11-3, the J gene TRBJ2-3; 7 nucleotides agree with TRBD2. Germline CDR1 is SGHNT and CDR2 is YENEEA. CDR3 size: 17 residues. With V trimmed by 1 base and J by 4 bases, 11 bases remained unmatched. CDR3 sequence: CASSLVLAGEFPDTQYF. CDR3 DNA: TGTGCCAGCAGCTTAGTCTTGGCGGGAGAGTTCCCAGATACGCAGTATTTT.

This clonotype has only a few counts. The chain employs TRBV29-1 and TRBJ1-1; 7 bases line up with TRBD1. CDR3 length: 13 amino acids. After removal of 7 bases from V and 0 bases from J, the junction contained 5 bases not matched to a gene. CDR1 and CDR2 (germline): SQVTM, ANQGSEA. The CDR3 region is CSALGGVNTEAFF. CDR3 in DNA: TGCAGCGCTTTAGGGGGCGTGAACACTGAAGCTTTCTTT.

This clonotype was seen a handful of times. CDR3 region: CASSIRTGGEKLFF. In nucleotides, the CDR3 is TGTGCCAGTAGTATCAGGACAGGGGGTGAAAAACTGTTTTTT. The V and J genes are TRBV19 and TRBJ1-4, with 10 bases identical to TRBD1. The CDR3 totals 14 residues. From germline, CDR1 is LNHDA and CDR2 SQIVND (reference sequence). V lost 3 bases, J lost 7 bases, and 2 bases stayed unmatched.

In its sample, this clonotype was seen a few times. The CDR3 sequence: CSARVQRAGSREQFF. In DNA form, the CDR3 reads TGCAGTGCTAGAGTTCAGCGAGCGGGATCCAGAGAGCAGTTCTTC. The rearrangement uses TRBV20-1 and TRBJ2-1; 7 bases are shared with TRBD2. This CDR3 is built from 15 residues. Germline assignment: CDR1 DFQATT and CDR2 SNEGSKA (reference sequence). Trimming removed 1 base from V and 10 bases from J; junction bases left unmatched: 13.

The rearrangement joins TRBV7-2 to TRBJ2-5; 7 nucleotides align to TRBD2. This CDR3 contains 14 residues. J lost 11 bases, V lost 5 bases, and 14 bases had no gene match. The germline gives CDR1 SGHTA, CDR2 FQGNSA. In DNA, the CDR3 is TGTGCCAGCAGCCCATTAAGCGGGGCCAATGAGCAGTACTTC. Its protein is CASSPLSGANEQYF.

This chain uses TRBV12-3 or TRBV12-4 with TRBJ2-1; the D gene could be TRBD1 or TRBD2 (5 bases each). The end of the DNA aligns better with TRBJ2-7, so the J call may be wrong. There are 14 residues in the CDR3. CDR3 sequence: CASSGTSLHNEQYF. The CDR3, as DNA: TGTGCCAGCTCCGGGACCTCTCTCCACAATGAGCAGTACTTC.

This clonotype has a handful of counts. A much larger clone sits a single nucleotide away, making a read error possible. The genes are TRBV29-1 and TRBJ2-7; D may be TRBD1 or TRBD2 (5 bases each). The end of the DNA is better explained by TRBJ2-5, so the J call may be wrong. The V gene's germline CDR1 is SQVTM and CDR2 ANQGSEA. This CDR3 spans 12 amino acids. This CDR3 is CSVEGDGVTQYF. The CDR3 DNA sequence: TGCAGCGTTGAGGGGGACGGTGTGACCCAGTACTTC.

This clonotype has just a few counts. This chain connects TRBV2 to TRBJ2-7; no clear D. CDR3 size: 13 residues. CDR1 and CDR2 (germline): SNHLY, FYNNEI. V lost 7 bases and J 5 bases, leaving 15 bases between the germline ends. The CDR3 DNA reads as TGTGCCAGCAAATTGACTCCTGGCCACGAGCAGTACTTC. Protein product: CASKLTPGHEQYF.

The sample holds a few counts of this clonotype. This chain joins TRBV7-2 and TRBJ2-6; D possibly corresponds to TRBD1 (6 bases). The CDR3 runs 16 residues. The V gene's germline CDR1 is SGHTA and CDR2 FQGNSA. V dropped 6 bases and J dropped 4 bases, with 16 bases sitting between them. The CDR3 coding sequence is TGTGCCAGCAGTTTAAACAGGGTGGGGGGGGCCAACGTCCTGACTTTC. Translated: CASSLNRVGGANVLTF.

The chain has TRBV9 and TRBJ2-1, with TRBD2 as a possible D gene (6 bases). Trimming took 1 base from V and 10 from J, leaving 15 bases between them. CDR1 and CDR2 (germline): SGDLS, YYNGEE. This CDR3 contains 14 residues. Written as DNA, the CDR3 is TGTGCCAGCAGCGTATTGGAGGGATCCTACGAGCAGTTCTTC. It translates to CASSVLEGSYEQFF.

The CDR3 spells CASSKGYEQYF. In DNA, the CDR3 is TGTGCCAGCAGCAAGGGGTACGAGCAGTATTTT. The chain has TRBV7-2 and TRBJ2-3; a weak D match, TRBD1 (5 bases). Germline CDR1 SGHTA, CDR2 FQGNSA. The germline V and J ends were trimmed by 5 bases and 11 bases, with 11 bases remaining between them. CDR3 size: 11 residues.

This clonotype occurred a few times. The CDR3 nucleotides are TGTGCCAGCAGCTCGACAGGGGGTAGGACCCAGTACTTC. Encoded protein: CASSSTGGRTQYF. The V call is TRBV28, the J call TRBJ2-7, with 9 bases matching TRBD1. The J call is doubtful: the DNA matches TRBJ2-5 better. The CDR3 sequence is 13 residues long. Germline loops: CDR1 MDHEN, CDR2 SYDVKM.

The chain joins TRBV11-1 to TRBJ2-1; 7 bases are a match to TRBD2. Germline V lookup: CDR1 SGHAT, CDR2 FQDESV (reference sequence). V shed 5 bases, J shed 6 bases, and the junction held 7 bases outside the gene matches. This CDR3 has 14 residues. The CDR3 here is CASSRGSRANEQFF. CDR3 bases: TGTGCCAGCAGCCGCGGGAGTCGGGCCAATGAGCAGTTCTTC.

This rearrangement joins TRBV10-2 to TRBJ1-4; no firm D call. CDR3 length equals 13 residues. From germline, CDR1 is WSHSY and CDR2 SAAADI. V lost 0 bases, J lost 3 bases, and 2 bases lay in between. CDR3 coding DNA: TGCGCCAGCAGTGAGTCGTCTAATGAAAAACTGTTTTTT. Encoded protein: CASSESSNEKLFF.

This clonotype was counted many times. A junction end diverges from the germline sequence, so it may reflect a read error. The J gene is TRBJ2-3, the V gene TRBV4-2; D unresolved. Looked up from germline, CDR1 is LGHNA and CDR2 is YNFKEQ. The CDR3 is 14 amino acids. CDR3: CASSQGRSTDTQYF. In nucleotides, the CDR3 is TGCGCCAGCAGCCAAGGTCGCTCCACAGATACGCAGTATTTT.

This chain connects TRBV12-5 to TRBJ2-5, with D tentatively TRBD2 (6 bases). Between the trimmed V and J ends, which lost 1 base and 4 bases, there was a span of 13 bases. Germline V gene sequence: CDR1 LGHNT, CDR2 FRNRAP. The CDR3 length is 15 residues. CDR3 residues: CASGLATGRGETQYF. CDR3 DNA sequence: TGTGCTAGTGGTTTGGCCACGGGGCGGGGAGAGACCCAGTACTTC.

This clonotype appeared a few times. The chain uses TRBV29-1 and TRBJ2-1; TRBD2 aligns across 10 bases. V trimming: 7 bases; J trimming: 8 bases; junction bases outside the gene matches: 5. This CDR3 is 12 amino acids long. The germline V gene encodes CDR1 SQVTM and CDR2 ANQGSEA. In nucleotides, the CDR3 is TGCAGCGAGGCTAGCGGGAGCGATGAGCAGTTCTTC. Protein: CSEASGSDEQFF.

This clonotype was detected ten times or more. V gene TRBV10-3 combines with J gene TRBJ2-3; 12 bases align to TRBD2. Germline assignment: CDR1 ENHRY and CDR2 SYGVKD. The CDR3 is 14 residues long. V gave up 10 bases and J gave up 6 bases; unmatched junction bases: 8. CDR3 region: CATLSGTSGDTQYF. The CDR3 DNA reads as TGTGCCACCCTCTCCGGGACTAGCGGGGATACGCAGTATTTT.

This clonotype was seen a few times. The chain carries TRBV11-3 and TRBJ2-6; 12 bases fit TRBD1. The CDR3 is 19 amino acids. Per the germline V gene, CDR1 is SGHNT and CDR2 is YENEEA. V gave up 5 bases and J gave up 2 bases; unmatched junction bases: 10. The CDR3 is CASSRILGTGGAGANVLTF. The DNA of the CDR3 is TGTGCCAGCAGCCGAATACTAGGGACAGGGGGCGCTGGGGCCAACGTCCTGACTTTC.

V and J are TRBV7-2 and TRBJ1-3; D gene unclear. V lost 4 bases to trimming and J lost 0 bases, with 13 bases between them. The CDR3 contains 16 residues. Germline V gene lookup returns CDR1 SGHTA and CDR2 FQGNSA. For the CDR3, the DNA is TGTGCCAGCAGCTATCAACCACGGAGCTCTGGAAACACCATATATTTT. As protein: CASSYQPRSSGNTIYF.

Turning to this clonotype: With a much larger clone just one base away, this may be a read error. This chain joins TRBV7-2 and TRBJ2-7; D call uncertain. The V gene's germline CDR1 is SGHTA and CDR2 FQGNSA. There are 12 residues in the CDR3. The CDR3 protein is CANSPTAFEQYF. CDR3 nucleotides: TGTGCCAACAGCCCGACCGCTTTCGAGCAGTACTTC.

The gene calls are TRBV9 and TRBJ1-4; TRBD1 matches 8 bases. The germline V gene encodes CDR1 SGDLS and CDR2 YYNGEE. The CDR3 runs to 15 residues. The ends lost 4 bases at V and 5 bases at J; junction bases unmatched: 7. The CDR3 spells CASSLLQGGNEKLFF. The CDR3 coding sequence is TGTGCCAGCAGCTTACTACAGGGGGGAAATGAAAAACTGTTTTTT. Full variable domain (rest looked up from reference TRBV9 and TRBJ1-4): DSGVTQTPKHLITATGQRVTLRCSPRSGDLSVYWYQQSLDQGLQFLIQYYNGEERAKGNILERFSAQQFPDLHSELNLSSLELGDSALYFCASSLLQGGNEKLFFGSGTQLSVL.

This clonotype was counted once. The chain recombines TRBV14 with TRBJ2-1; 10 positions agree with TRBD1. The CDR3 spans 16 residues. V lost 4 bases, J lost 3 bases, and 6 bases stayed unmatched. Germline V lookup: CDR1 SGHDN, CDR2 FVKESK. CDR3 sequence (DNA): TGTGCCAGCAGCCGGACAGGGGGAATGTTCTACAATGAGCAGTTCTTC. It is translated as CASSRTGGMFYNEQFF.

J is TRBJ2-3 and V is TRBV20-1; no definite D call. V was clipped by 1 base and J by 4 bases, with 6 bases between them. CDR3 length: 12 amino acids. CDR1 DFQATT and CDR2 SNEGSKA come from the germline V gene (reference sequence). Here the CDR3 reads CSARGLADTQYF. CDR3 bases: TGCAGTGCTAGAGGTCTAGCAGATACGCAGTATTTT.

In DNA, the CDR3 is TGCGCCAGCAGCACCAGGGACAGGGGTGGTGAAAAACTGTTTTTT. Translation: CASSTRDRGGEKLFF. The chain couples TRBV5-1 to TRBJ1-4; 10 bases match TRBD1. CDR3 size: 15 residues. Germline CDR1 and CDR2: SGHRS and YFSETQ. Unmatched junction bases numbered 7, after V lost 4 bases and J lost 7 bases.

The chain uses TRBV20-1 and TRBJ1-2; 12 bases are shared with TRBD1. The CDR3 has 13 residues. The germline V gene encodes CDR1 DFQATT and CDR2 SNEGSKA (reference sequence). CDR3 sequence reads: CSPWRGTGGGYTF. For the CDR3, the DNA is TGCAGCCCGTGGAGAGGGACAGGGGGCGGCTACACCTTC.

Turning to this clonotype: At one end the junction does not follow the germline gene, possibly because of a read error. The chain employs TRBV29-1 and TRBJ2-5; D ambiguous. The germline CDR1 and CDR2 sequences are SQVTM and ANQGSEA. The CDR3 extends over 11 amino acids. CDR3 loop: CSAEGSQTQYF. CDR3 in DNA: TGCAGCGCTGAAGGGTCGCAGACCCAGTACTTC.

V is TRBV12-3 or TRBV12-4 and J is TRBJ2-7; TRBD2 matches 13 bases. CDR3 length: 18 amino acids. V shed 4 bases, J shed 7 bases, and the junction held 16 bases outside the gene matches. The CDR3: CASSSTTSGRAKMREQYF. The CDR3 coding sequence is TGTGCCAGCAGTTCAACCACTAGCGGGAGGGCCAAGATGCGGGAGCAGTACTTC.